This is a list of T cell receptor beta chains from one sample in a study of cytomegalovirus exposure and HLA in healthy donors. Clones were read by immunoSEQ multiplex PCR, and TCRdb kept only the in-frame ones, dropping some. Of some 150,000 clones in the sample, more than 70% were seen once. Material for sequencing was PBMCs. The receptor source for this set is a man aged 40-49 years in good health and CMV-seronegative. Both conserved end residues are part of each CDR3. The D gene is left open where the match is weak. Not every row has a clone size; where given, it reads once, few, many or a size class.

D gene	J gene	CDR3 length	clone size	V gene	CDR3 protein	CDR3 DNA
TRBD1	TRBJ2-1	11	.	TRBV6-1	CASRKDRGLFF	TGTGCCAGCAGGAAAGACAGGGGACTCTTCTTC
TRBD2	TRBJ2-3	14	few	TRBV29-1	CSVESPAGADTQYF	TGCAGCGTTGAAAGTCCCGCGGGGGCAGATACGCAGTATTTT
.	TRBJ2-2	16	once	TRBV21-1	CASSSKEGADTGELFF	TGTGCCAGCAGCTCAAAAGAGGGGGCGGACACCGGGGAGCTGTTTTTT
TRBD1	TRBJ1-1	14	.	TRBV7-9	CASSPKQGATEAFF	TGTGCCAGCAGCCCTAAACAGGGGGCCACTGAAGCTTTCTTT
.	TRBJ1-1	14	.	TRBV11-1	CASSFPGLAGEAFF	TGTGCCAGCAGCTTCCCGGGCCTGGCGGGTGAAGCTTTCTTT
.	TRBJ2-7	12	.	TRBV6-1	CASAPKGVEQYF	TGTGCCAGCGCCCCAAAAGGGGTCGAGCAGTACTTC
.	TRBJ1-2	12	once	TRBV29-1	CSVDDGGCGYTF	TGCAGCGTTGACGACGGGGGGTGTGGCTACACCTTC
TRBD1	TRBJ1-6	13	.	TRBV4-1	CASSQTGQSPLHF	TGCGCCAGCAGCCAAACGGGACAGTCACCCCTCCACTTT
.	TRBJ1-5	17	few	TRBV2	CASSEDGVGPAGKPQHF	TGTGCCAGCAGTGAAGATGGTGTGGGGCCCGCGGGGAAGCCCCAGCATTTT
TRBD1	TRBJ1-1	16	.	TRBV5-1	CASSHMAGTGNTEAFF	TGCGCCAGCAGCCACATGGCCGGGACAGGGAACACTGAAGCTTTCTTT
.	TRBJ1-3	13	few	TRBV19	CASSAGNGNTIYF	TGTGCCAGTAGCGCGGGGAATGGAAACACCATATATTTT
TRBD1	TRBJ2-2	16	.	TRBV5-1	CASSWTGTGITGELFF	TGCGCCAGCAGCTGGACCGGGACAGGGATCACCGGGGAGCTGTTTTTT
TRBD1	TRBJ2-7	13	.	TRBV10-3	CATSLGQRYEQYF	TGTGCCACAAGCCTGGGACAGAGATACGAGCAGTACTTC
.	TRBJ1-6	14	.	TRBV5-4	CASSQGRMGSPLHF	TGTGCCAGCAGCCAGGGGAGAATGGGTTCACCCCTCCACTTT
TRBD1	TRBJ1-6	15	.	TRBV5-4	CASSPGQEVGSPLHF	TGTGCCAGCAGCCCAGGACAGGAGGTTGGTTCACCCCTCCACTTT
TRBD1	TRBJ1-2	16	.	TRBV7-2	CASSLVLQTGYYGYTF	TGTGCCAGCAGCTTAGTGCTACAGACAGGGTATTATGGCTACACCTTC
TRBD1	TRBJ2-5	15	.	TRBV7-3	CASSLDRVAIETQYF	TGTGCCAGCAGCCTGGACAGGGTGGCTATAGAGACCCAGTACTTC
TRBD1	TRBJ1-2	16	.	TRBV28	CASSSENRGRRNGYTF	TGTGCCAGCAGTTCCGAAAACAGGGGGCGCAGGAATGGCTACACCTTC
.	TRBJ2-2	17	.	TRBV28	CASSPKWRQGNTGELFF	TGTGCCAGCAGCCCAAAATGGCGGCAGGGGAACACCGGGGAGCTGTTTTTT
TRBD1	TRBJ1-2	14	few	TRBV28	CASSYVTGDYGYTF	TGTGCCAGCAGTTATGTGACAGGGGACTATGGCTACACCTTC
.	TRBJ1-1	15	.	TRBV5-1	CASSLVGGVGTEAFF	TGCGCCAGCAGCTTGGTGGGGGGAGTCGGAACTGAAGCTTTCTTT
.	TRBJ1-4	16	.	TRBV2	CASSGSPQGGDEKLFF	TGTGCCAGCAGTGGGAGTCCGCAGGGAGGGGATGAAAAACTGTTTTTT
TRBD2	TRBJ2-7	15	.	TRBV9	CASSVEAGASYEQYF	TGTGCCAGCAGCGTAGAAGCGGGGGCATCCTACGAGCAGTACTTC
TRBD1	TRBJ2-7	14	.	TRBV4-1	CASSRDRPAYEQYF	TGCGCCAGCAGCCGGGACAGGCCAGCCTACGAGCAGTACTTC
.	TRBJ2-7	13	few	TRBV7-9	CASSLAIPYEQYF	TGTGCCAGCAGCTTAGCCATCCCCTACGAGCAGTACTTC
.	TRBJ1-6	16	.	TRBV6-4	CASSDPRSSYNSPLHF	TGTGCCAGCAGTGACCCTCGGAGTTCCTATAATTCACCCCTCCACTTT
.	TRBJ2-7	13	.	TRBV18	CASSPGFSYEQYF	TGTGCCAGCTCACCCGGGTTCTCCTACGAGCAGTACTTC
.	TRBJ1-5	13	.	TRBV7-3	CASSSTGNQPQHF	TGTGCCAGCAGCTCGACAGGCAATCAGCCCCAGCATTTT
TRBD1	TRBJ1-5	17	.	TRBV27	CASSPHWTGGVGQPQHF	TGTGCCAGCAGTCCACATTGGACAGGGGGCGTAGGTCAGCCCCAGCATTTT
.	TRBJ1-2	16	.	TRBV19	CASSIDVSGRFYGYTF	TGTGCCAGTAGTATAGACGTCAGCGGGAGGTTTTATGGCTACACCTTC
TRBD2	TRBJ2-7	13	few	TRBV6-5	CASESGGYYEQYF	TGTGCCAGCGAAAGCGGGGGGTACTACGAGCAGTACTTC
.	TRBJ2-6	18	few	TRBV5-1	CASSPRTGLQSGANVLTF	TGCGCCAGCAGCCCCAGGACTGGACTCCAATCTGGGGCCAACGTCCTGACTTTC
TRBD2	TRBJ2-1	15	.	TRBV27	CASSPRLAWENEQFF	TGTGCCAGCAGCCCCCGACTAGCTTGGGAAAATGAGCAGTTCTTC
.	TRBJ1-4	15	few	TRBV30	CAWSVLRNSEEKLFF	TGTGCCTGGAGTGTACTACGGAATAGCGAGGAGAAACTGTTTTTT
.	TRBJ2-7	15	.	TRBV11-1	CASSLDPTATYEQYF	TGTGCCAGCAGCTTAGACCCGACAGCCACCTACGAGCAGTACTTC
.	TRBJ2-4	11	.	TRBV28	CASSSSNIQYF	TGTGCCAGCAGTTCCTCAAACATTCAGTACTTC
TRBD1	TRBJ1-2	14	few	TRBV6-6	CASSPDRGRGGYTF	TGTGCCAGCAGCCCCGACAGGGGGCGCGGGGGCTACACCTTC
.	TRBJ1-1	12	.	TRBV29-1	CSVEVSGTEAFF	TGCAGCGTTGAAGTATCCGGCACTGAAGCTTTCTTT
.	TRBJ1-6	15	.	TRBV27	CATAHSTAGNSPLHF	TGTGCCACCGCTCATTCGACAGCGGGAAATTCACCCCTCCACTTT
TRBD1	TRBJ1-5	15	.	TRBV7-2	CASSFTGGAGQPQHF	TGTGCCAGCAGCTTTACAGGGGGCGCGGGTCAGCCCCAGCATTTT
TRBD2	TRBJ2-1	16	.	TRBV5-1	CASSPGSAGPLNEQFF	TGCGCCAGCAGCCCCGGGTCAGCGGGGCCCCTCAATGAGCAGTTCTTC
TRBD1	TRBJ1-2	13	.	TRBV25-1	CASSTGTGFGYTF	TGTGCCAGCAGTACCGGGACAGGGTTCGGCTACACCTTC
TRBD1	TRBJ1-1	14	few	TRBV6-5	CASSPWTGGGGAFF	TGTGCCAGCAGCCCGTGGACAGGGGGCGGGGGAGCTTTCTTT
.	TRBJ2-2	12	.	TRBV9	CASSVVAGELFF	TGTGCCAGCAGCGTAGTCGCCGGGGAGCTGTTTTTT
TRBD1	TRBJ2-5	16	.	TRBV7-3	CASSLFGTGGGETQYF	TGTGCCAGCAGCTTATTCGGGACAGGGGGAGGGGAGACCCAGTACTTC
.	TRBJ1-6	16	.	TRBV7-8	CASSSFEISYNSPLHF	TGTGCCAGCAGCTCATTTGAGATTAGCTATAATTCACCCCTCCACTTT
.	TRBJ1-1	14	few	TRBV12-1	CARSVVGPEAEAFF	TGTGCCAGGAGCGTAGTGGGGCCTGAGGCTGAAGCTTTCTTT